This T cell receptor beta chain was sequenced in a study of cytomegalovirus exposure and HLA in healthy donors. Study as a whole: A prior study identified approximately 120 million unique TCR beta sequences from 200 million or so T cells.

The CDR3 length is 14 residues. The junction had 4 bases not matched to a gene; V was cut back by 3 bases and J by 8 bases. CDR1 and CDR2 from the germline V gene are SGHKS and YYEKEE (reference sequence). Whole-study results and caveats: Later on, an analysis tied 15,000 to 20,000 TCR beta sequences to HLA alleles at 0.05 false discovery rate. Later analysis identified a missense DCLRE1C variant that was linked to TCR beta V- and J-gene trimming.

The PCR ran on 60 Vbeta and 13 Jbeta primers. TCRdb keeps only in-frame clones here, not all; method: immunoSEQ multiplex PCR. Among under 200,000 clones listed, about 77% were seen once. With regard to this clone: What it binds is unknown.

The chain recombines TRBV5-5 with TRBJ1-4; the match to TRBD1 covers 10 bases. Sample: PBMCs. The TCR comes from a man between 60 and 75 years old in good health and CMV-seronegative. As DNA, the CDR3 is TGTGCCAGCAGCTCAGGGACAGGGGACGAAAAACTGTTTTTT. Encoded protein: CASSSGTGDEKLFF.